This T cell receptor (beta chain) was sequenced for a study of OX40 agonist ivuxolimab in advanced cancers. Across the whole study: Patients' therapy was ivuxolimab, an antibody that acts as an agonist of OX40 (CD134). The study gave patients intravenous ivuxolimab at 0.01 to 10 mg/kg every 2 weeks. The study enrolled dose-escalation patients with hepatocellular carcinoma, melanoma, renal cell or head and neck cancer.

The data were produced by immunoSEQ multiplex PCR, yet TCRdb's version contains in-frame clones alone and is incomplete. Among 85,000 to 120,000 clones listed, 90% were seen once. The CDR3 has 15 residues. The V gene's germline CDR1 is MNHEY and CDR2 SVGAGI. The trim removed 6 bases at V and 9 bases at J, leaving 12 bases unmatched. This material consisted of CD4+ or CD8+ T cells sorted from blood, taken in a trial of the OX40 agonist ivuxolimab. This TCR came from an adult with an advanced solid tumor such as melanoma, head and neck, liver or kidney cancer. The chain recombines TRBV6-5 with TRBJ2-1; 9 bases align to TRBD2. CDR3 region: CASSPEWRGGSEQFF. The CDR3 nucleotides are TGTGCCAGCAGCCCAGAGTGGCGGGGGGGAAGTGAGCAGTTCTTC.